This T cell receptor (beta chain) was recovered during a study of cytomegalovirus exposure and HLA in healthy donors. Whole-study context: It was reported in a later analysis that the same platform had been used for the 110 or so validation repertoires as for the roughly 670 first-cohort repertoires.

Concerning this clone: Its matching antigen is unknown.

Findings and caveats of the study: High sensitivity and specificity were reportedly achieved when the classifier diagnosed cytomegalovirus status. TCR clusters originating in the first cohort tended to co-occur in the roughly 120 validation repertoires, according to a later analysis. The majority of TCR sequences were rare, yet some public TCRs appeared in many donors.

The protocol was immunoSEQ multiplex PCR, while the TCRdb copy is restricted to in-frame clones and leaves out a portion. Of some 170,000 clones listed, roughly 84% are singletons. The V and J ends lost 0 bases and 3 bases, in that order; junction bases with no gene match: 2. This CDR3 contains 15 residues. Germline loops: CDR1 SGHRS, CDR2 YFSETQ. The V gene is TRBV5-1, the J gene TRBJ2-2; 7 positions agree with TRBD1. Sample: PBMCs. The source is a man between 25 and 39 years old in good health and CMV-seropositive. Here the CDR3 reads CASSLAQGDTGELFF. The CDR3 bases are TGCGCCAGCAGCTTGGCTCAGGGGGACACCGGGGAGCTGTTTTTT.